Listed here is a single TCR beta chain. What it recognizes is unknown. Other DNA sequences in the sample encode the same CDR3. The CDR3 is 11 amino acids. With 2 bases clipped from V and 13 bases from J, the junction kept 4 bases outside the gene matches. Germline-derived CDR1 and CDR2 are GTSNPN and SVGIG (reference sequence). The sample comes from a study of CD8+ T cells in alopecia areata. Whole-study findings and limits: Scalp clonality, along with expanded CD8+ clones among the top 100, was significantly decreased by tofacitinib.

Treatment noted: oral pan-JAK inhibitor, 5-10 mg twice daily. Punch biopsies of lesional scalp, plus peripheral blood, were taken from alopecia areata patients. Reverse transcription of extracted RNA yielded cDNA, which provided the sequencing template. The assay was immunoSEQ multiplex PCR, and TCRdb's table has in-frame clones only and misses some. The table shows some 110,000 clones, with roughly 50% occurring only once. This chain connects TRBV30 to TRBJ2-1, with TRBD2 matching over 8 bases. The source of this sequence is a human donor with alopecia areata. The sample was CD8+ T cells sorted from blood, taken at week 24, from a patient treated with tofacitinib. The CDR3 region has the DNA TGTGCCTGGAGTTGGCGGGGGGAACAGTTCTTC. The encoded protein is CAWSWRGEQFF.